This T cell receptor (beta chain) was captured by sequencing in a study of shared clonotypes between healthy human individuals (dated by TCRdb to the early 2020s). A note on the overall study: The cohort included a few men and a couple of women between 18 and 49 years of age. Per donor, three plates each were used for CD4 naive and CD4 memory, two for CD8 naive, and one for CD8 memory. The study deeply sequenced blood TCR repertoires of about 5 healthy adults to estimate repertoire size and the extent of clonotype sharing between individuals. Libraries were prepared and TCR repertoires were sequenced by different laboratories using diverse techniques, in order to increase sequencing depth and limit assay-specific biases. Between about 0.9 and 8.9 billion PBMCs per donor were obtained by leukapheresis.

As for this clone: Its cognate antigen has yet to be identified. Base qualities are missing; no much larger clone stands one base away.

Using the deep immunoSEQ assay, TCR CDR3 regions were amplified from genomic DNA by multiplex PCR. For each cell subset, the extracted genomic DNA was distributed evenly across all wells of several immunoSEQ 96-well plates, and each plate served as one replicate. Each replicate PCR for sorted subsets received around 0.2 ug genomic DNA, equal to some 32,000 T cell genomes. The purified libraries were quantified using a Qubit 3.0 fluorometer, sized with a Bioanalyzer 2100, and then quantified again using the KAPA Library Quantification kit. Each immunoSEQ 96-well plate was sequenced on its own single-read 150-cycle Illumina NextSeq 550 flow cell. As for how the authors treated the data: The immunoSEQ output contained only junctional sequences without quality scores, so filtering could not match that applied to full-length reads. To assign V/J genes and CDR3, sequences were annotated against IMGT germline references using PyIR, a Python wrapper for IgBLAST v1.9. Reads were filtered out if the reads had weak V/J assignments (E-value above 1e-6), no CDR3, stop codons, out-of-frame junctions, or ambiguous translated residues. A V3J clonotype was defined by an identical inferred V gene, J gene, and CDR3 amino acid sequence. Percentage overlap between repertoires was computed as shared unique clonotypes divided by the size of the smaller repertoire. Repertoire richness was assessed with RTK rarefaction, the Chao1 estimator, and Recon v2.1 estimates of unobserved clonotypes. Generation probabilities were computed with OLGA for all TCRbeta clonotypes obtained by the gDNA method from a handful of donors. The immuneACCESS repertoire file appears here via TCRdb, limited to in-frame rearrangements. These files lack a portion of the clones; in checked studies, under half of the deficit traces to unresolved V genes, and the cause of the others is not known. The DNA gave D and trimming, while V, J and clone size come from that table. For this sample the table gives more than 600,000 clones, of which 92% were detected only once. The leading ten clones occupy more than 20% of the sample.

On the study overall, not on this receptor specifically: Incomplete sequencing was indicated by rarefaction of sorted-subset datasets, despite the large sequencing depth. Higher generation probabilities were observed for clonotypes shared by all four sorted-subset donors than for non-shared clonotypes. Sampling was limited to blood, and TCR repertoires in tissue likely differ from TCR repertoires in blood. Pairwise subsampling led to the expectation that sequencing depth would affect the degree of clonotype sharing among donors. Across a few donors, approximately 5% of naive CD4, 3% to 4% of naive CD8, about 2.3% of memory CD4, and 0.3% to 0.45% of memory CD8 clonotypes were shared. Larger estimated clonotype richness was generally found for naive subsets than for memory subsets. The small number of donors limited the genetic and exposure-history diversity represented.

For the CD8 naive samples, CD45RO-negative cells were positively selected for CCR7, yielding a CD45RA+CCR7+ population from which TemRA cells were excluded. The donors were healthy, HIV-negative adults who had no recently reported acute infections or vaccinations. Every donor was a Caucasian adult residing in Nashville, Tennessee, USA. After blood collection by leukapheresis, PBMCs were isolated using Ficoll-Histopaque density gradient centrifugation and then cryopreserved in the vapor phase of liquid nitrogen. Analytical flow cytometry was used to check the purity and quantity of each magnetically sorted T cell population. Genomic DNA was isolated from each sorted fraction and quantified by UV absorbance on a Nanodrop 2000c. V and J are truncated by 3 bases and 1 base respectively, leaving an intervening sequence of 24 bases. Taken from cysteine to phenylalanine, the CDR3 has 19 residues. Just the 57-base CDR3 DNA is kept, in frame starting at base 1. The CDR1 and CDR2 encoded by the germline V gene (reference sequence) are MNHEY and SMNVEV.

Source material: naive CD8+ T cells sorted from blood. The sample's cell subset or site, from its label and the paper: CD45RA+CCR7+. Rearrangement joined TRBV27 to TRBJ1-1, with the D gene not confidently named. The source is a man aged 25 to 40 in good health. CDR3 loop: CASSLRPLTVVTSNTEAFF. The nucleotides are TGTGCCAGCAGTTTGCGACCTCTAACGGTTGTCACCTCGAACACTGAAGCTTTCTTT.